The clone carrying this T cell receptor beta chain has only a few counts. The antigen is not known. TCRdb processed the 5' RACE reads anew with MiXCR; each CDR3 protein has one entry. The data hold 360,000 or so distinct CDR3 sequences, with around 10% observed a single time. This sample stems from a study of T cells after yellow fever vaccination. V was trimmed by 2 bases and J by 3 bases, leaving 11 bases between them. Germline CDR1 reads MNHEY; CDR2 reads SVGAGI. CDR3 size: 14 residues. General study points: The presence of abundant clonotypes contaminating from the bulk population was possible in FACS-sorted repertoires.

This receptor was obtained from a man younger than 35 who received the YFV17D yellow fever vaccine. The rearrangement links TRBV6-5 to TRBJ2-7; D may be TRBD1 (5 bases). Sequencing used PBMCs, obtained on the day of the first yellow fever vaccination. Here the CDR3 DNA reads TGTGCCAGCAGTTACGCCAGGGTAGGCTACGAGCAGTACGTC. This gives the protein CASSYARVGYEQYV.